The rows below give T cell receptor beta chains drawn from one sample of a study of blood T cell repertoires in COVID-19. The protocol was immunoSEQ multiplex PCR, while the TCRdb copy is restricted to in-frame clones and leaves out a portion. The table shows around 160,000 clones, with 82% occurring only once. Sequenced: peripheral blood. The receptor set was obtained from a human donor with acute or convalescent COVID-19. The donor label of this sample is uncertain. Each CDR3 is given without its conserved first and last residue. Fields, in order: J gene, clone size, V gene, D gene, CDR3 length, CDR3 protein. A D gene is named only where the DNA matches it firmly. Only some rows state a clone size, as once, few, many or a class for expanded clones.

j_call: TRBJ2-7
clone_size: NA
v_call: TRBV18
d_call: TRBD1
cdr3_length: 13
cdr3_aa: ASSPPGGGSYEQY

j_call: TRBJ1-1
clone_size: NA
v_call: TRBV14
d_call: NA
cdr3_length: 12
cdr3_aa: ASSQTGSYTEAF

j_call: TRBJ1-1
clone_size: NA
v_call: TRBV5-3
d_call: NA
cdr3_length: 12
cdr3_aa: ARMAGLRNTEAF

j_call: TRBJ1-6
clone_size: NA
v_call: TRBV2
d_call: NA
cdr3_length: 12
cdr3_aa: ASSVDFYNSPLH

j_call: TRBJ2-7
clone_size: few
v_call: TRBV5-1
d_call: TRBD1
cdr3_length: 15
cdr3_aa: ASRPGQGREGSYEQY

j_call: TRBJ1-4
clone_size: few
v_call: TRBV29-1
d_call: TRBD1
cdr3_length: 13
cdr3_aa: SVLLGGQGTEKLF

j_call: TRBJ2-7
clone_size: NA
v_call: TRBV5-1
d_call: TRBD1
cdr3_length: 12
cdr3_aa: ASSGTGGTYEQY

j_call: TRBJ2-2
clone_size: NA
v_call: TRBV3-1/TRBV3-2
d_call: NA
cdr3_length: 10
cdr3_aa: ASSHGTGELF

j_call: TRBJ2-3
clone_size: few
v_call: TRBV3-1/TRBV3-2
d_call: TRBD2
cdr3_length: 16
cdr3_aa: ASSQGPPAGGWTDTQY

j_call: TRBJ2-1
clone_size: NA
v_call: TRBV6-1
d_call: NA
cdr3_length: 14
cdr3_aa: ASSEAAGREYNEQF

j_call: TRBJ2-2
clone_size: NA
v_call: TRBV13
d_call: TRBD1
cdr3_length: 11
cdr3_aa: ASRNRGTGELF

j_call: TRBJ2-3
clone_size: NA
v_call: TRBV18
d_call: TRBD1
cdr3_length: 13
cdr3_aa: ASSPGQGAGDTQY

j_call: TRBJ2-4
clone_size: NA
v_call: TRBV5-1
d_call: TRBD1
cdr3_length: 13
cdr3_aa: ASSLGTGHKNIQY

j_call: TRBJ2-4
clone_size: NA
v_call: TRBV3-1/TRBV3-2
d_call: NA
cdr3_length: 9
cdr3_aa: ASGLLNIQY

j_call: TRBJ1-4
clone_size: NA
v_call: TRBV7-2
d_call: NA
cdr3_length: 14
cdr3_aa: ASSLGGQGTNEKLF

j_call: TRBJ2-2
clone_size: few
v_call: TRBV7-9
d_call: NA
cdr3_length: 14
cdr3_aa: ASSPPDRSNTGELF

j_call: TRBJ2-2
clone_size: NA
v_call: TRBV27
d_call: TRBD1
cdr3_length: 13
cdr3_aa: ASSATGGNTGELF

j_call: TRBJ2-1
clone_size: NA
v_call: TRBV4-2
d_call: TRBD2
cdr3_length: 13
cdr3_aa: ASSQDQRGGSEQF

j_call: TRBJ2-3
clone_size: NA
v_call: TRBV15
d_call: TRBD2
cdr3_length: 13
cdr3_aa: ATSGRGAGTDTQY

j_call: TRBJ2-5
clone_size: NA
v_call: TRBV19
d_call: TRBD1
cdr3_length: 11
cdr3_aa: ASRGQGVKTQY

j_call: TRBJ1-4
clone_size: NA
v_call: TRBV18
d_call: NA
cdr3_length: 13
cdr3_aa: ASSPAERTNEKLF

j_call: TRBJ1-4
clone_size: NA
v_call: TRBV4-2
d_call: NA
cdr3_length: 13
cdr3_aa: ASSPYSGANEKLF

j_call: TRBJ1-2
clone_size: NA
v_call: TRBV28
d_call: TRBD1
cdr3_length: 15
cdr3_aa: ASSLVSLGTGSTGYT

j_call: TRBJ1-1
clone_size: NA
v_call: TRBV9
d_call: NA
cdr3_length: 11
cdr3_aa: ASSVPGNTEAF

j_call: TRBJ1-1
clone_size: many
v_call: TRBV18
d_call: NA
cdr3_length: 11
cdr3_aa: ASSPPSGGEAF

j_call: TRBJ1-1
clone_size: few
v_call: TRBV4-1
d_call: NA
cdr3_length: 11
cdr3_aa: ASSPQGFTEAF

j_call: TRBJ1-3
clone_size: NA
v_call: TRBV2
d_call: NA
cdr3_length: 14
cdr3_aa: ASSEGLKSSGNTIY

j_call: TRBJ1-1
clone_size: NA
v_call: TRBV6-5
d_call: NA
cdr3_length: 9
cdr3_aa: ASSWAGEAF

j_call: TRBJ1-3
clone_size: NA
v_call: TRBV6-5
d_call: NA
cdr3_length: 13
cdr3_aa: ASSPDRGAGNTIY

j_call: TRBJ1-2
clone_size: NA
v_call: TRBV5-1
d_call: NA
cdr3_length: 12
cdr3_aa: ASKPDSGIYGYT

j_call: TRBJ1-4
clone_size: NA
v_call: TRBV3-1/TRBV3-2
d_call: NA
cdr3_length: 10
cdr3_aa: ATLGSNEKLF

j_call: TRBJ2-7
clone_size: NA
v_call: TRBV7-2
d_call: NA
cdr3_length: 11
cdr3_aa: ASSLDANYEQY

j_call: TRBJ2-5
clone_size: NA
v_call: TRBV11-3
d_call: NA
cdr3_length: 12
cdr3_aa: ASSRGGSPETQY

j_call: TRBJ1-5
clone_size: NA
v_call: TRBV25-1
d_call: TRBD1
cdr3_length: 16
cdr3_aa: ASPGTGGMRGSNQPQH

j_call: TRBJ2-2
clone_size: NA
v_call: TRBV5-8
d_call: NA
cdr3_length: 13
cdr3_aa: ASRLGVIITGELF

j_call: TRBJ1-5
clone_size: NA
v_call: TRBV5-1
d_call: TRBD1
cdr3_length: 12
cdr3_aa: ASSLGDRGQPQH

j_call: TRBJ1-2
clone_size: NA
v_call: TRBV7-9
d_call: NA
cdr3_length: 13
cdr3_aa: ASSLSAGLGYGYT

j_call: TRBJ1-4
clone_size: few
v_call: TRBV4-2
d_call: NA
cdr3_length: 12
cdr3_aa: ASSQSQSNEKLF

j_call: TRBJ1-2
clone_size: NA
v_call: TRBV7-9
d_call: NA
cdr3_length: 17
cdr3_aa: ASSFISRHWTESIYGYT

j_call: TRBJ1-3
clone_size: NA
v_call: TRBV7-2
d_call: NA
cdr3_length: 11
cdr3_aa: ASSSRGTYTIY

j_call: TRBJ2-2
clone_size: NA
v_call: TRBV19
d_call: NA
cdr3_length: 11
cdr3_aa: ASSTYSTGELF

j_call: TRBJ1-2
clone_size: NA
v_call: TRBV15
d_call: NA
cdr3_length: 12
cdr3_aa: ATSREALTYGYT

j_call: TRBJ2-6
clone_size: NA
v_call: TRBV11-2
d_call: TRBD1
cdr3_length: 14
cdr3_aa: ASSSGQLSGANVLT

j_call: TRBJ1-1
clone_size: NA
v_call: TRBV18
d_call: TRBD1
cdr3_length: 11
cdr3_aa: ASSPDRAEVAF

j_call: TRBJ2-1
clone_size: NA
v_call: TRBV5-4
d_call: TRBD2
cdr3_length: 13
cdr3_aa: ASSQTSGDYNEQF

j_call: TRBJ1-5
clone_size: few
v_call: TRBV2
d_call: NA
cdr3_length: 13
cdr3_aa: ASRVMAGPNQPQH

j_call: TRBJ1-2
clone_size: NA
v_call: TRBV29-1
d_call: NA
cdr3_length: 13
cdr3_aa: SVKQVAGDHYGYT

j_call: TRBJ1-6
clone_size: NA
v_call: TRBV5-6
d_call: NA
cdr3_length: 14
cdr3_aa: ASSFSRDTTNSPLH

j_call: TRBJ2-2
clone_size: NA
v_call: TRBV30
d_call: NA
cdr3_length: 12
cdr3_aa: AWSGTGFVGELF

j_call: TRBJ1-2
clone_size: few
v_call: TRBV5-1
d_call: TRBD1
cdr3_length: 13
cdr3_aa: ASSLSYTGVSGYT

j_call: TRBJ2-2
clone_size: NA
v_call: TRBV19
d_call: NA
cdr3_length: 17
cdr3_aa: ASSTRGRGAARRGGELF

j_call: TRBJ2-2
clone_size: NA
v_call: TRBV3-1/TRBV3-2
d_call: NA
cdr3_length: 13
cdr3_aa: ASSQASVGTGELF

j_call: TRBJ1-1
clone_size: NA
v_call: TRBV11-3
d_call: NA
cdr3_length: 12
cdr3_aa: ASSAYGRNTEAF

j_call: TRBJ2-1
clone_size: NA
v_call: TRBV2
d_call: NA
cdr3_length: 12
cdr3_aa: ASSEVAGGNEQF

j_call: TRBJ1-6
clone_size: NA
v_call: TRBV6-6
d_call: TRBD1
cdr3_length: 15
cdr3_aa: ASSLTLQGRNNSPLH

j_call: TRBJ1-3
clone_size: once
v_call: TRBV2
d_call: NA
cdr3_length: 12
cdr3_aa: ASRIPTGRNTIY

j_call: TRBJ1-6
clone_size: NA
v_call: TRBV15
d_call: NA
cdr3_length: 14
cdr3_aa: ATSRDRGGQNSPLH

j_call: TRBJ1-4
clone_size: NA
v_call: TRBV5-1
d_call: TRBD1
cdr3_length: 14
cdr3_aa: ASSTGQGATNEKLF

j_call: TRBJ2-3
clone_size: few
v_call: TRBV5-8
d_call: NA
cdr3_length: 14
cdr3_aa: ASSFSSRPLADTQY

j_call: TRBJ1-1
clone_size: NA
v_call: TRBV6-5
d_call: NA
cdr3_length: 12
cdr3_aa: ASSLDRVVPEAF